Listed below are T cell receptor beta chains from one sample, sequenced in a study of CD8+ T cells in alopecia areata. The method was immunoSEQ multiplex PCR; TCRdb's version includes in-frame clones alone and lacks a portion of them. The data contain some 170,000 clones, 50% to 75% of them singletons. The sequences come from CD4+ T cells sorted from blood, collected at approximately week 60, from a patient treated with tofacitinib. These receptors were collected from a human donor with alopecia areata. CDR3s include the opening cysteine and the closing phenylalanine or tryptophan. Each record gives: clone size, J gene, V gene, D gene, CDR3 DNA, CDR3 protein. The D gene is left open where the match is weak. Clone size is given for some rows only: seen once, a few or many times, or a class if the clone is expanded.

abundance: few
j_gene: TRBJ2-1
v_gene: TRBV11-2
d_gene: .
CDR3nt: TGTGCCAGCAGCTTAACCCTTCTACAGGTGGAGGAGCAGTTCTTC
CDR3aa: CASSLTLLQVEEQFF

abundance: .
j_gene: TRBJ2-5
v_gene: TRBV30
d_gene: .
CDR3nt: TGTGCCTGGAGTGTAAGTTTCGCCCAAGAGACCCAGTACTTC
CDR3aa: CAWSVSFAQETQYF

abundance: .
j_gene: TRBJ1-4
v_gene: TRBV29-1
d_gene: TRBD1
CDR3nt: TGCAGCGTTGAGCTACAGGGGAAACTGTTTTTT
CDR3aa: CSVELQGKLFF

abundance: .
j_gene: TRBJ2-7
v_gene: TRBV4-1
d_gene: TRBD1
CDR3nt: TGCGCCAGCAGCCTGCAACCGGGACAGAGTTCCTACGAGCAGTACTTC
CDR3aa: CASSLQPGQSSYEQYF

abundance: many
j_gene: TRBJ1-5
v_gene: TRBV29-1
d_gene: .
CDR3nt: TGCAGCGCTGCCAATGGGCAGAATCAGCCCCAGCATTTT
CDR3aa: CSAANGQNQPQHF

abundance: few
j_gene: TRBJ2-7
v_gene: TRBV2
d_gene: .
CDR3nt: TGTGCCAGCAGCGCTAACCAGAAGTCCGAGCAGTACTTC
CDR3aa: CASSANQKSEQYF

abundance: .
j_gene: TRBJ1-1
v_gene: TRBV10-2
d_gene: .
CDR3nt: TGCGCCAGCAGGAGGGGACCGGACACTGAAGCTTTCTTT
CDR3aa: CASRRGPDTEAFF

abundance: .
j_gene: TRBJ1-2
v_gene: TRBV5-8
d_gene: TRBD1
CDR3nt: TGTGCCAGCAGCTTGGCGGGGACAGGGAACTATGGCTACACCTTC
CDR3aa: CASSLAGTGNYGYTF

abundance: .
j_gene: TRBJ2-5
v_gene: TRBV29-1
d_gene: TRBD2
CDR3nt: TGCAGCGTTGATTATTGGACTAGCGGGGTCCAAGAGACCCAGTACTTC
CDR3aa: CSVDYWTSGVQETQYF

abundance: .
j_gene: TRBJ2-7
v_gene: TRBV10-2
d_gene: .
CDR3nt: TGCGCCAGCAAAAGGACTGCATACGAGCAGTACTTC
CDR3aa: CASKRTAYEQYF

abundance: once
j_gene: TRBJ1-1
v_gene: TRBV14
d_gene: .
CDR3nt: TGTGCCAGCAGCCCGATGGCCCGGGCCCGAGCTTTCTTT
CDR3aa: CASSPMARARAFF

abundance: few
j_gene: TRBJ2-3
v_gene: TRBV7-2
d_gene: .
CDR3nt: TGTGCCAGCAGCTTAAAATGGGGCGATACGCAGTATTTT
CDR3aa: CASSLKWGDTQYF

abundance: .
j_gene: TRBJ1-4
v_gene: TRBV5-1
d_gene: .
CDR3nt: TGCGCCAGCAGCTTGGGGTCGCCGGAAGAAAAACTGTTTTTT
CDR3aa: CASSLGSPEEKLFF

abundance: few
j_gene: TRBJ1-5
v_gene: TRBV2
d_gene: .
CDR3nt: TGTGCCAGCGGAGGGACAAGGAATCAGCCCCAGCATTTT
CDR3aa: CASGGTRNQPQHF

abundance: once
j_gene: TRBJ2-3
v_gene: TRBV7-2
d_gene: .
CDR3nt: TGTGCCAGCAGCTTCGGAGGAACAGATACGCAGTATTTT
CDR3aa: CASSFGGTDTQYF

abundance: .
j_gene: TRBJ1-2
v_gene: TRBV29-1
d_gene: .
CDR3nt: TGCAGCGTTGTAGTCGGGCAGGCAAGATCCAAAAATGGCTACACCTTC
CDR3aa: CSVVVGQARSKNGYTF

abundance: many
j_gene: TRBJ1-1
v_gene: TRBV7-9
d_gene: .
CDR3nt: TGTGCCAGCAGCGGCAAACTCAGGCTCGGGACTGAAGCTTTCTTT
CDR3aa: CASSGKLRLGTEAFF

abundance: .
j_gene: TRBJ2-5
v_gene: TRBV9
d_gene: .
CDR3nt: TGTGCCAGCAGCGCCAGGGATGGTGAGACCCAGTACTTC
CDR3aa: CASSARDGETQYF

abundance: .
j_gene: TRBJ1-1
v_gene: TRBV5-6
d_gene: .
CDR3nt: TGTGCCAGCAATAGGGGGACCACTGAAGCTTTCTTT
CDR3aa: CASNRGTTEAFF

abundance: .
j_gene: TRBJ1-6
v_gene: TRBV30
d_gene: TRBD1
CDR3nt: TGTGCCTGGAGTGTACGAGACAGGGAGAGTTCACCCCTCCACTTT
CDR3aa: CAWSVRDRESSPLHF

abundance: .
j_gene: TRBJ2-7
v_gene: TRBV11-3
d_gene: .
CDR3nt: TGTGCCAGCAGCTTACTAGCCACCTCCTACGAGCAGTACTTC
CDR3aa: CASSLLATSYEQYF

abundance: .
j_gene: TRBJ2-1
v_gene: TRBV5-4
d_gene: TRBD2
CDR3nt: TGTGCCAGCAGCCCCAGCGGGGGCCGAGGCTTTGAGCAGTTCTTC
CDR3aa: CASSPSGGRGFEQFF